This T cell receptor (beta chain) emerged from a study of shared clonotypes between healthy human individuals. The naive CD8 population came from CD45RO-negative cells selected for CCR7, without terminally differentiated effector memory CD45RA+ cells. Repertoires were generated with immunoSEQ multiplex PCR, while TCRdb's copy carries only in-frame clones and drops some. Here the sample spans hundreds of thousands of clones, 95% to 98% being singletons. V gave up 4 bases and J gave up 9 bases, with 20 bases separating them. This CDR3 is 15 amino acids long. Germline V gene lookup returns CDR1 SGDLS and CDR2 YYNGEE.

Sample: naive CD8+ T cells sorted from blood. This receptor was taken from a man aged 25-45 years in good health. The rearrangement uses TRBV9 and TRBJ2-1, with a possible D match to TRBD2 (6 bases). CDR3 in DNA: TGTGCCAGCAGCCCACCGGGACTCCTAGATGCTGAGCAGTTCTTC. Translated, it gives CASSPPGLLDAEQFF. Complete variable domain (other parts from reference TRBV9 and TRBJ2-1): DSGVTQTPKHLITATGQRVTLRCSPRSGDLSVYWYQQSLDQGLQFLIQYYNGEERAKGNILERFSAQQFPDLHSELNLSSLELGDSALYFCASSPPGLLDAEQFFGPGTRLTVL.